The 2 T cell receptor beta chains below come from one sample, sequenced in a study of regulatory and conventional T cells in RAG deficiency. The sorted conventional CD4+ T cells were CD25-low and CD127-high, with genomic DNA sequenced. Repertoires were generated with immunoSEQ multiplex PCR, while TCRdb's copy carries only in-frame clones and drops some. The table has roughly 30,000 clones, more than 90% seen once; the top ten hold about 0.4%. A further study also used this sample, focusing on regulatory T cells. This second study notes: Primers: 52 TRBV forward and 13 TRBJ reverse.

Sequencing was performed on CD25- CD4+ T cells sorted from blood. The receptors derive from a human donor in good health.

The table lists this clone with a count of one. The gene calls are TRBV20-1 and TRBJ2-7; unclear D gene. From germline, CDR1 is DFQATT and CDR2 SNEGSKA (reference sequence). This CDR3 spans 11 amino acids. Deletions cut 4 bases from V and 4 bases from J, with 8 bases between. For the CDR3, the DNA is TGCAGTGCTAAAACAACGTACGAGCAGTACTTC. Translating gives CSAKTTYEQYF.

V gene TRBV27 combines with J gene TRBJ1-4; D possibly corresponds to TRBD1 (5 bases). Trimming removed 6 bases at V and 1 base at J, with 18 bases between. This CDR3 is 17 amino acids long. Germline values: CDR1 MNHEY, CDR2 SMNVEV (reference sequence). CDR3 DNA sequence: TGTGCCAGCAGGGGTTGGGGGGTCAAAGTAACTAATGAAAAACTGTTTTTT. It specifies CASRGWGVKVTNEKLFF.